The rows below give T cell receptor beta chains drawn from one sample of a study of blood T cell repertoires in COVID-19. The protocol was immunoSEQ multiplex PCR, while the TCRdb copy is restricted to in-frame clones and leaves out a portion. The sample holds 74,000 or so clones, 88% seen once. The sample consisted of peripheral blood. The receptor set was obtained from a human donor in a cohort sampled during active COVID-19. Each CDR3 is given with its conserved first and last residue. Each record gives: V gene, clone size, J gene, D gene, CDR3 protein, CDR3 DNA. The D gene is left open where the match is weak. Size is omitted from some rows. Given values are once, few, many or a class for expanded clones.

>TRBV19|-|TRBJ1-4|TRBD1
CASRTGENEKLFF
TGTGCCAGTAGGACAGGGGAAAATGAAAAACTGTTTTTT
>TRBV5-8|-|TRBJ2-7|TRBD2
CASRGTSGRLYEQYF
TGTGCCAGCAGGGGTACTAGCGGGAGATTATACGAGCAGTACTTC
>TRBV6-5|once|TRBJ1-5|TRBD1
CASSSGGVGQPQHF
TGTGCCAGCAGTTCAGGGGGCGTCGGTCAGCCCCAGCATTTT
>TRBV28|-|TRBJ2-3|-
CASGKGGKADTQYF
TGTGCCAGCGGGAAGGGAGGAAAAGCAGATACGCAGTATTTT
>TRBV5-1|-|TRBJ1-1|-
CASSLALASPEAFF
TGCGCCAGCAGCTTGGCATTAGCTTCCCCTGAAGCTTTCTTT
>TRBV5-1|-|TRBJ2-3|-
CASTTGVTDTQYF
TGCGCCAGCACGACAGGAGTCACAGATACGCAGTATTTT
>TRBV19|-|TRBJ2-3|-
CASSWGNSGSTDTQYF
TGTGCCAGTAGTTGGGGTAATAGCGGTAGCACAGATACGCAGTATTTT
>TRBV19|-|TRBJ2-7|-
CASSIGDISYEQYF
TGTGCCAGTAGTATAGGGGACATCTCCTACGAGCAGTACTTC
>TRBV19|-|TRBJ1-2|-
CASSRDTFYGYTF
TGTGCCAGTAGCCGGGACACGTTTTATGGCTACACCTTC
>TRBV28|-|TRBJ2-1|TRBD2
CASSFPRKRDGDEQFF
TGTGCCAGCAGTTTCCCCCGTAAGCGGGACGGCGATGAGCAGTTCTTC
>TRBV15|-|TRBJ2-7|TRBD2
CATSRRLAGDYEQYF
TGTGCCACCAGCCGCCGACTAGCGGGGGACTACGAGCAGTACTTC
>TRBV5-5|-|TRBJ2-6|TRBD1
CASSIQGAYGANVLTF
TGTGCCAGCAGCATACAGGGGGCATATGGGGCCAACGTCCTGACTTTC
>TRBV28|-|TRBJ1-1|-
CASSPHREGTEAFF
TGTGCCAGCAGTCCTCACAGGGAAGGCACTGAAGCTTTCTTT
>TRBV2|once|TRBJ1-4|-
CASSVGVGAGEKLFF
TGTGCCAGCTCCGTCGGAGTGGGAGCGGGCGAAAAACTGTTTTTT
>TRBV4-1|-|TRBJ1-4|-
CASSQGNGRGYEKLFF
TGCGCCAGCAGCCAAGGGAATGGGCGGGGTTATGAAAAACTGTTTTTT
>TRBV29-1|-|TRBJ1-1|-
CSVDTGMRTEAFF
TGCAGCGTAGATACAGGGATGCGCACTGAAGCTTTCTTT
>TRBV6-1|-|TRBJ2-1|-
CASSEPGSSYNEQFF
TGTGCCAGCAGTGAACCGGGAAGCTCCTACAATGAGCAGTTCTTC
>TRBV9|once|TRBJ2-2|-
CASSVVQGTGELFF
TGTGCCAGCAGCGTAGTACAGGGAACGGGGGAGCTGTTTTTT
>TRBV5-1|-|TRBJ1-3|TRBD1
CASSLGTVSGNTIYF
TGCGCCAGCAGCCTCGGGACAGTCTCTGGAAACACCATATATTTT
>TRBV10-1|-|TRBJ1-5|TRBD1
CASSPGTGDQPQHF
TGCGCCAGCAGTCCCGGGACAGGGGATCAGCCCCAGCATTTT
>TRBV27|-|TRBJ1-2|TRBD1
CASRLTGTSYGYTF
TGTGCCAGCAGACTGACAGGGACGTCGTATGGCTACACCTTC
>TRBV28|-|TRBJ2-7|-
CASQPSTGEQYF
TGTGCCAGTCAGCCCTCGACGGGGGAGCAGTACTTC
>TRBV7-2|once|TRBJ1-6|-
CASSSADYNSPLHF
TGTGCCAGCAGCTCTGCGGACTATAATTCACCCCTCCACTTT
>TRBV29-1|-|TRBJ2-1|TRBD2
CSVELRTSGRRGEQFF
TGCAGCGTCGAACTTAGAACTAGCGGGAGAAGGGGTGAGCAGTTCTTC
>TRBV2|-|TRBJ2-7|-
CASSEFARDEQYF
TGTGCCAGCAGTGAGTTCGCCCGGGATGAGCAGTACTTC
>TRBV10-1|-|TRBJ2-3|TRBD2
CASRRGLAGPDTQYF
TGCGCCAGCAGACGAGGACTAGCGGGACCAGATACGCAGTATTTT
>TRBV3-1/TRBV3-2|-|TRBJ1-2|-
CASSQMDSLFYGYTF
TGTGCCAGCAGCCAAATGGACAGTCTTTTCTATGGCTACACCTTC
>TRBV10-3|-|TRBJ1-1|-
CAISEIVQNTEAFF
TGTGCCATCAGTGAGATTGTACAGAACACTGAAGCTTTCTTT
>TRBV28|-|TRBJ1-2|TRBD1
CASRSQGRRGYTF
TGTGCCAGCAGATCACAGGGGAGGCGCGGCTACACCTTC
>TRBV28|-|TRBJ1-4|TRBD1
CASTSGDRAHLRGEKLFF
TGTGCCAGCACTTCTGGCGACAGGGCTCACCTAAGGGGGGAAAAACTGTTTTTT
>TRBV3-1/TRBV3-2|-|TRBJ2-7|TRBD2
CASQLAGALYEQYF
TGTGCCAGCCAACTAGCGGGGGCCCTCTACGAGCAGTACTTC
>TRBV29-1|-|TRBJ2-7|TRBD2
CSVEEAGAYEQYF
TGCAGCGTTGAAGAAGCGGGGGCCTACGAGCAGTACTTC
>TRBV5-1|few|TRBJ2-3|-
CASSSDYRGTDTQYF
TGCGCCAGCAGCTCCGACTACCGGGGCACAGATACGCAGTATTTT
>TRBV14|few|TRBJ2-7|-
CASSRGFYEQYF
TGTGCCAGCAGCCGAGGGTTCTACGAGCAGTACTTC
>TRBV10-3|-|TRBJ2-5|TRBD2
CAISQTSGGAFEETQYF
TGTGCCATCAGCCAGACTAGCGGGGGGGCCTTTGAAGAGACCCAGTACTTC
>TRBV6-5|-|TRBJ1-6|-
CASSLGADGNSPLHF
TGTGCCAGCAGTTTAGGAGCCGACGGGAATTCACCCCTCCACTTT
>TRBV10-2|once|TRBJ2-1|-
CASSETSNEQFF
TGCGCCAGCAGTGAGACTAGCAATGAGCAGTTCTTC
>TRBV25-1|-|TRBJ1-1|TRBD1
CASSEWGDRGTEAFF
TGTGCCAGCAGTGAATGGGGGGACAGGGGAACTGAAGCTTTCTTT
>TRBV5-1|few|TRBJ2-7|TRBD2
CASSLGKSAGGTLGEQYF
TGCGCCAGCAGCTTAGGTAAATCAGCGGGGGGGACTCTTGGTGAGCAGTACTTC
>TRBV5-1|-|TRBJ1-5|-
CASSLDSLNQPQHF
TGCGCCAGCAGCTTGGACAGTTTAAATCAGCCCCAGCATTTT
>TRBV28|-|TRBJ1-3|-
CASTLLLTSGGNTIYF
TGTGCCAGCACCCTCCTCCTCACATCGGGTGGAAACACCATATATTTT
>TRBV19|-|TRBJ2-7|-
CASSIAVATENQYF
TGTGCCAGTAGTATAGCTGTGGCGACAGAGAACCAGTACTTC
>TRBV4-1|few|TRBJ2-5|TRBD1
CASSQAGGDYQETQYF
TGCGCCAGCAGCCAAGCAGGGGGCGATTACCAAGAGACCCAGTACTTC
>TRBV28|-|TRBJ2-5|-
CASSQEVTQETQYF
TGTGCCAGCAGTCAAGAGGTTACCCAAGAGACCCAGTACTTC
>TRBV27|-|TRBJ2-5|TRBD2
CASSSLTSGGYETQYF
TGTGCCAGCAGTTCTCTGACTAGCGGGGGTTATGAGACCCAGTACTTC
>TRBV24-1|-|TRBJ2-1|-
CATKRTGRDEQFF
TGTGCCACCAAAAGGACCGGGCGGGATGAGCAGTTCTTC
>TRBV5-8|-|TRBJ1-2|-
CASSLLGRDYGYTF
TGTGCCAGCAGCTTGCTAGGCAGGGACTATGGCTACACCTTC
>TRBV20-1|few|TRBJ1-3|-
CGTGTAATIYF
TGCGGAACGGGAACAGCCGCCACCATATATTTT
>TRBV27|-|TRBJ2-5|TRBD2
CASSLSWTRRETQYF
TGTGCCAGCAGTTTATCCTGGACTAGGCGCGAGACCCAGTACTTC
>TRBV4-2|once|TRBJ2-2|-
CASSQDWAPGELFF
TGTGCCAGCAGCCAAGATTGGGCGCCCGGGGAGCTGTTTTTT
>TRBV5-1|-|TRBJ2-3|-
CASSPSGSPEDTDTQYF
TGCGCCAGCAGTCCCTCCGGGTCTCCGGAGGACACAGATACGCAGTATTTT
>TRBV18|-|TRBJ2-1|TRBD2
CASSREGRSNEQFF
TGTGCCAGCTCTCGGGAGGGCCGGAGCAATGAGCAGTTCTTC
>TRBV4-3|-|TRBJ1-2|TRBD1
CASSQAQGAQVLGGYTF
TGCGCCAGCAGCCAAGCACAGGGGGCGCAAGTATTGGGTGGCTACACCTTC
>TRBV19|once|TRBJ1-1|TRBD1
CASSIGSGQMNTEAFF
TGTGCCAGTAGTATAGGCTCGGGACAGATGAACACTGAAGCTTTCTTT
>TRBV6-4|-|TRBJ2-3|TRBD2
CASSPSGERDTQYF
TGTGCCAGCAGTCCGAGCGGGGAAAGAGATACGCAGTATTTT
>TRBV30|-|TRBJ2-1|TRBD2
CAWMRSLAGFGEQFF
TGTGCCTGGATGAGGTCGCTAGCGGGATTTGGTGAGCAGTTCTTC
>TRBV9|-|TRBJ1-3|-
CASSVDALTGNTIYF
TGTGCCAGCAGCGTAGACGCCTTAACGGGGAACACCATATATTTT